These T cell receptor beta chains were read from a single sample in a study of shared clonotypes between healthy human individuals. Sequencing used immunoSEQ multiplex PCR; TCRdb keeps in-frame clones, though not all of them. This table holds a few million clones, around 94% found once. The source material was naive CD4+ T cells sorted from blood. The origin of the receptors is a man aged 18 to 29 in good health. CDR3s include the opening cysteine and the closing phenylalanine or tryptophan. The D gene is left open where the match is weak. Clone size, where shown, is once, few, many, or a class for clones that have expanded.

V gene: TRBV6-1; clone size: NA; J gene: TRBJ2-3; D gene: TRBD1; CDR3 length: 14; CDR3 protein: CASTETGGTDTQYF; CDR3 DNA: TGTGCCAGCACGGAGACAGGGGGCACAGATACGCAGTATTTT
V gene: TRBV11-2; clone size: NA; J gene: TRBJ2-7; D gene: NA; CDR3 length: 14; CDR3 protein: CASSLSRREDEQYF; CDR3 DNA: TGTGCCAGCAGCTTGAGCCGCCGAGAAGACGAGCAGTACTTC
V gene: TRBV5-4; clone size: NA; J gene: TRBJ2-7; D gene: TRBD1; CDR3 length: 15; CDR3 protein: CASSFTTGAPYEQYF; CDR3 DNA: TGTGCCAGCAGCTTCACGACAGGGGCCCCCTACGAGCAGTACTTC
V gene: TRBV7-9; clone size: NA; J gene: TRBJ1-3; D gene: NA; CDR3 length: 17; CDR3 protein: CASQNTGFVNSGNTIYF; CDR3 DNA: TGTGCCAGTCAAAACACAGGGTTTGTTAACTCTGGAAACACCATATATTTT
V gene: TRBV2; clone size: NA; J gene: TRBJ1-5; D gene: NA; CDR3 length: 14; CDR3 protein: CASTEGVPAQPQHF; CDR3 DNA: TGTGCCAGCACTGAGGGGGTGCCGGCTCAGCCCCAGCATTTT
V gene: TRBV2; clone size: few; J gene: TRBJ1-4; D gene: NA; CDR3 length: 13; CDR3 protein: CASKGQAGEKLFF; CDR3 DNA: TGTGCCAGCAAGGGACAAGCAGGGGAAAAACTGTTTTTT
V gene: TRBV10-3; clone size: few; J gene: TRBJ2-5; D gene: NA; CDR3 length: 13; CDR3 protein: CAISESGAETQYF; CDR3 DNA: TGTGCCATCAGTGAGTCAGGGGCTGAGACCCAGTACTTC
V gene: TRBV6-6; clone size: NA; J gene: TRBJ2-1; D gene: NA; CDR3 length: 15; CDR3 protein: CASSSQGKSYNEQFF; CDR3 DNA: TGTGCCAGCAGTTCGCAGGGGAAGTCCTACAATGAGCAGTTCTTC
V gene: TRBV5-1; clone size: NA; J gene: TRBJ1-2; D gene: NA; CDR3 length: 14; CDR3 protein: CASSQGTALYGYTF; CDR3 DNA: TGCGCCAGCAGCCAAGGGACGGCCCTATATGGCTACACCTTC
V gene: TRBV2; clone size: NA; J gene: TRBJ2-1; D gene: NA; CDR3 length: 12; CDR3 protein: CASKRSNNEQFF; CDR3 DNA: TGTGCCAGCAAGCGGTCAAACAATGAGCAGTTCTTC
V gene: TRBV7-9; clone size: NA; J gene: TRBJ2-1; D gene: TRBD2; CDR3 length: 14; CDR3 protein: CASSLGLATDEQFF; CDR3 DNA: TGTGCCAGCAGCTTGGGACTAGCGACCGATGAGCAGTTCTTC
V gene: TRBV7-9; clone size: NA; J gene: TRBJ1-6; D gene: TRBD1; CDR3 length: 16; CDR3 protein: CASSFLGTGGNSPLHF; CDR3 DNA: TGTGCCAGCAGCTTTTTAGGGACAGGAGGAAATTCACCCCTCCACTTT
V gene: TRBV18; clone size: NA; J gene: TRBJ2-7; D gene: NA; CDR3 length: 13; CDR3 protein: CASSRTSSYEQYF; CDR3 DNA: TGTGCCAGCTCACGAACAAGCTCCTACGAGCAGTACTTC
V gene: TRBV6-5; clone size: NA; J gene: TRBJ2-1; D gene: TRBD2; CDR3 length: 15; CDR3 protein: CASSYETSGLNEQFF; CDR3 DNA: TGTGCCAGCAGTTACGAGACTAGCGGGCTCAATGAGCAGTTCTTC
V gene: TRBV21-1; clone size: NA; J gene: TRBJ1-6; D gene: NA; CDR3 length: 14; CDR3 protein: CASSTLRGNSPLHF; CDR3 DNA: TGTGCCAGCAGCACCCTCAGAGGGAATTCACCCCTCCACTTT
V gene: TRBV18; clone size: NA; J gene: TRBJ1-6; D gene: TRBD1; CDR3 length: 15; CDR3 protein: CASSPLGTGESPLHF; CDR3 DNA: TGTGCCAGCTCACCCCTTGGGACAGGGGAATCACCCCTCCACTTT
V gene: TRBV4-1; clone size: few; J gene: TRBJ1-5; D gene: TRBD1; CDR3 length: 18; CDR3 protein: CASSQGTTGALSNQPQHF; CDR3 DNA: TGCGCCAGCAGCCAAGGGACGACAGGGGCCTTGAGCAATCAGCCCCAGCATTTT
V gene: TRBV2; clone size: NA; J gene: TRBJ1-1; D gene: NA; CDR3 length: 13; CDR3 protein: CASSALGTTEAFF; CDR3 DNA: TGTGCCAGCAGTGCGCTGGGTACCACTGAAGCTTTCTTT
V gene: TRBV4-1; clone size: NA; J gene: TRBJ1-1; D gene: NA; CDR3 length: 14; CDR3 protein: CASSQEEGSPEAFF; CDR3 DNA: TGCGCCAGCAGCCAAGAGGAAGGGAGTCCTGAAGCTTTCTTT
V gene: TRBV29-1; clone size: NA; J gene: TRBJ2-7; D gene: NA; CDR3 length: 13; CDR3 protein: CSCSGGRSYEQYF; CDR3 DNA: TGCAGCTGCTCTGGAGGCCGTTCCTACGAGCAGTACTTC
V gene: TRBV30; clone size: NA; J gene: TRBJ2-7; D gene: NA; CDR3 length: 16; CDR3 protein: CAWSVQGAGGPYEQYF; CDR3 DNA: TGTGCCTGGAGTGTACAGGGGGCGGGAGGACCCTACGAGCAGTACTTC
V gene: TRBV2; clone size: NA; J gene: TRBJ1-5; D gene: NA; CDR3 length: 15; CDR3 protein: CASTPAGGASQPQHF; CDR3 DNA: TGTGCCAGCACTCCCGCCGGGGGGGCGTCACAGCCCCAGCATTTT